This T cell receptor beta chain derives from a study of Ad26.COV2.S vaccination and SARS-CoV-2 variants. The wider study: In the study, Ad26.COV2.S was injected intramuscularly once, or twice 56 days apart.

Points from the study as a whole: Those who received the vaccine showed greater spike-specific TCR breadth than those given placebo.

In the case of this clone: Its cognate antigen is unknown.

The repertoire was sequenced with immunoSEQ multiplex PCR; TCRdb's copy has only in-frame clones and lacks some. Of about 400,000 clones in the sample, around nine tenths were seen once. Treatment meaning: 19 received Ad26.COV2.S at low or high dose, single or two shots; about 5 received placebo; per-sample allocation not given. Repertoires come from day 63 after the first vaccine or placebo injection. The sample came from a Boston adult aged 18-55 years. The CDR3 runs 13 residues. V was trimmed by 7 bases and J by 10 bases, leaving 17 bases between them. The germline V gene has CDR1 SGHAT and CDR2 FQNNGV.

The clonotype comes from a person between 18 and 65 years old who received the Ad26.COV2.S COVID-19 vaccine or a placebo. The material was peripheral blood, obtained in a trial of Ad26.COV2.S vaccine versus placebo. The chain has TRBV11-2 and TRBJ2-1; a possible D gene is TRBD2 (6 bases). Here the CDR3 DNA reads TGTGCCAGCACCCCCCTCCTAGCGCGCGAGCAGTTCTTC. Translating it yields CASTPLLAREQFF.